Each of the 8 T cell receptor beta chains below was sequenced from the same sample in a study of chemoradiotherapy in HPV16-positive cancers (dated by TCRdb to between 2021 and 2024). To prepare the library, the immunoSEQ multiplex PCR assay was applied. Not all clones reach the TCRdb copy of this immuneACCESS table, which keeps in-frame sequences only. Checked studies attribute under half of the gap to unresolved V genes and leave the rest unexplained. The sample table shows about 25,000 clones, and roughly 94% are seen once. More than 2.5% of the sample is in the top ten clones. Sample collection was performed from a patient who underwent chemoradiotherapy. The source of these receptors is a human donor with HPV-associated anogenital cancer.

The chain has TRBV5-4 and TRBJ2-7, with 7 bases matching TRBD1. Germline assignment: CDR1 SGHNT and CDR2 YYREEE (reference sequence). The length of the CDR3 is 15 residues. V was pared by 4 bases and J by 1 base, with 8 bases of the junction left unmatched. The CDR3 DNA reads as TGTGCCAGCAGCCCCGGACAGGAGCGATCCTACGAGCAGTACTTC. Amino acids: CASSPGQERSYEQYF.

The rearrangement links TRBV19 to TRBJ2-2; D possibly corresponds to TRBD1 (5 bases). Deletions cut 11 bases from V and 4 bases from J, with 20 bases between. Germline values: CDR1 LNHDA, CDR2 SQIVND (reference sequence). The CDR3 spans 15 residues. DNA for the CDR3: TGTGCCTCCAGTCGAGCCAGGGTTGGCACCGGGGAGCTGTTTTTT. This sequence encodes CASSRARVGTGELFF.

The genes are TRBV6-5 and TRBJ2-7; D unresolved. The V end was cut by 6 bases, the J end by 7 bases, with 16 bases between. The CDR3 sequence is 13 residues long. The germline V gene has CDR1 MNHEY and CDR2 SVGAGI. CDR3 region: CASRPAMSREQYF. The CDR3 DNA reads TGTGCCAGCAGACCCGCGATGAGTCGGGAGCAGTACTTC.

V gene TRBV7-2 combines with J gene TRBJ1-2; TRBD1 might be the D (6 bases). There are 12 residues in the CDR3. The V gene's germline CDR1 is SGHTA and CDR2 FQGNSA. With 5 bases removed from V and 8 bases from J, the gap between germline ends came to 12 bases. This CDR3 is CASSPQGYGYTF. The CDR3 bases are TGTGCCAGCAGCCCCCAGGGGTACGGCTACACCTTC.

J is TRBJ1-4 and V is TRBV5-1; D unresolved. Germline V gene lookup returns CDR1 SGHRS and CDR2 YFSETQ. The CDR3 is made up of 15 amino acids. V lost 1 base and J 1 base, leaving 8 bases between the germline ends. The CDR3 loop is CASSLQERTNEKLFF. CDR3 bases: TGCGCCAGCAGCTTGCAAGAAAGAACTAATGAAAAACTGTTTTTT. The whole variable domain, remainder taken from reference TRBV5-1 and TRBJ1-4, is KAGVTQTPRYLIKTRGQQVTLSCSPISGHRSVSWYQQTPGQGLQFLFEYFSETQRNKGNFPGRFSGRQFSNSRSEMNVSTLELGDSALYLCASSLQERTNEKLFFGSGTQLSVL.

The chain couples TRBV30 to TRBJ1-3; D is ambiguous. CDR1 and CDR2 from the germline V gene are GTSNPN and SVGIG (reference sequence). The V and J ends lost 3 bases and 2 bases respectively, with 5 bases between them. The CDR3 loop spans 12 amino acids. The CDR3 region is CAWRVPGNTIYF. For the CDR3, the DNA is TGTGCCTGGAGGGTCCCTGGAAACACCATATATTTT.

This clone was picked up a small number of times. The rearrangement uses TRBV5-6 and TRBJ2-7; perhaps TRBD2 as D (6 bases). The V end lost 2 bases, the J end lost 4 bases, and 16 bases lay between the germline ends. CDR3 length equals 15 residues. Germline assignment: CDR1 SGHDT and CDR2 YYEEEE. The CDR3 sequence: CASSFLRGGSYEQYF. CDR3 sequence (DNA): TGTGCCAGCAGCTTCCTAAGAGGAGGGAGTTACGAGCAGTACTTC.

This clone has only one observation. The J gene is TRBJ2-5, the V gene TRBV7-2; 9 nucleotides line up with TRBD2. The CDR3 consists of 16 residues. CDR1 is SGHTA, CDR2 FQGNSA, per germline. With 5 bases clipped from V and 3 bases from J, the junction kept 10 bases outside the gene matches. The chain's CDR3 is CASSLLPTSGKETQYF. CDR3 bases: TGTGCCAGCAGCCTGCTTCCGACTAGCGGAAAAGAGACCCAGTACTTC.